The 4 T cell receptor beta chains below all came from one sample that was sequenced in a study of T cell changes during pregnancy in multiple sclerosis. Profiled with immunoSEQ multiplex PCR; TCRdb holds only in-frame clones, not every one. The sample lists around 73,000 clones, around 94% occurring once. The material sequenced was peripheral blood, taken in the third trimester of pregnancy. The receptor source for this set is a female donor in good health, enrolled as a control in a pregnancy study.

Here the CDR3 reads CAISESAGDQPQHF. In nucleotides, the CDR3 is TGTGCCATCAGTGAGTCGGCAGGGGATCAGCCCCAGCATTTT. J is TRBJ1-5 and V is TRBV10-3; D perhaps matches TRBD1 (6 bases). The CDR3 consists of 14 residues. Germline V lookup: CDR1 ENHRY, CDR2 SYGVKD. Trimming left V 0 bases short and J 5 bases short, with 8 bases between.

The chain combines TRBV7-9 with TRBJ1-2; no definite D call. Germline V lookup: CDR1 SEHNR, CDR2 FQNEAQ (reference sequence). The CDR3 sequence is 14 residues long. V was shortened by 5 bases and J by 8 bases, with 18 bases between the two germline ends. The DNA of the CDR3 is TGTGCCAGCAGCCCTCGAAGGTACGGGGAGGGCTACACCTTC. It translates to CASSPRRYGEGYTF.

The chain employs TRBV19 and TRBJ2-5; 9 bases fit TRBD1. The CDR3 is made up of 14 amino acids. Germline CDR1 and CDR2: LNHDA and SQIVND (reference sequence). V shed 5 bases and J 5 bases; nucleotides not matched to a gene: 6. CDR3 amino acids: CASSLQGAGETQYF. DNA for the CDR3: TGTGCCAGTAGTCTACAGGGGGCGGGGGAGACCCAGTACTTC.

V gene TRBV7-9 combines with J gene TRBJ1-2; D is unclear. This CDR3 spans 12 amino acids. Trimming stripped 1 base from V and 4 bases from J, with 4 bases between. Per germline, CDR1 SEHNR and CDR2 FQNEAQ (reference sequence). The CDR3 sequence: CASSLDRYGYTF. The CDR3 nucleotides are TGTGCCAGCAGCTTAGATCGCTATGGCTACACCTTC.